This T cell receptor (beta chain) was found in a study of CD8 T cells in Susac syndrome (dated by TCRdb to about 2019). With respect to the entire study: The study used repertoire sequencing to test whether antigen drove CD8+ T cell activation and differentiation in Susac syndrome.

In its sample, this clonotype was seen once. Its antigen is unknown. The record has no base qualities; no much larger clone is one base away. One read provides weak support. Peripheral blood CD8+ and CD4+ T cells from healthy donors, Susac syndrome patients and multiple sclerosis patients were profiled using high-throughput TCR beta sequencing. The multiple sclerosis controls were treatment-naive patients whose relapsing-remitting disease, either stable or active, fulfilled the revised McDonald criteria. Bulk CD8+ and CD4+ T cells were purified by magnetic negative isolation, whereas CD8+ TEMRA cells were enriched by FACS. Blood was collected in EDTA tubes and processed within 24 hours, with PBMCs isolated through density gradient centrifugation. PBMCs intended for TCR sequencing were cryopreserved in liquid nitrogen and were subsequently thawed in a 37 degrees C water bath. The sorted or isolated CD4+, CD8+ and CD8+ TEMRA cells had a purity of 90% or higher.

Study-wide conclusions, independent of this receptor: The number of individuals in the TCR sequencing and HLA analysis was recognized as being relatively small.

RNA was extracted with the RNeasy kit and roughly 0.45 to 1 ug was reverse transcribed using random hexamers. The immunoSEQ multiplex PCR assay, which covers 54 Vbeta and 13 Jbeta segments, was used to amplify TCR beta CDR3 regions. PCR amplification bias was corrected by using a synthetic template baseline for primer optimization and computational correction. In the original analysis: Reads were annotated to V, D and J genes according to IMGT and were analyzed with immunoSEQ Analyzer, with only productive sequences retained. Clonality was computed as one minus Shannon entropy normalized by log2 of the number of productive unique sequences. For each patient and control, public and private clones were evaluated within the 100 most prevalent clones. Susac-specific clones were defined as absent from healthy and MS cohorts, around 1,000 published viral clones and other ImmuneACCESS disease sequences. The public reads were reprocessed in TCRdb via fastp at Q25 and MiXCR, keeping in-frame beta chains. Every entry covers one CDR3 protein and lists the most common genes and DNA from its rows. TCRdb assigned the V and J calls; the authors' analysis was not used. In this sample the table shows 150,000 to 200,000 distinct CDR3 sequences, 95% of which occur a single time. The ten largest clones capture around 0.093% of the sample.

From its cysteine to its phenylalanine, the CDR3 spans 13 amino acids. The only DNA kept is the CDR3, 39 bases in frame from the first base. The germline V gene sets CDR1 to SQVTM and CDR2 to ANQGSEA. V was cut back by 4 bases and J by 3 bases, leaving a gap of 7 bases between them. The chain is made from TRBV29-1 and TRBJ2-6; no D gene is confidently identified. The receptor was isolated from a human donor with multiple sclerosis. The source material was CD4+ T cells from PBMCs. The nucleotide sequence is given as TGCAGCGTTGGGGGTTTTGGGGCCAACGTCCTGACTTTC. It translates as CSVGGFGANVLTF.